This T cell receptor (beta chain) was identified during a study of response to subunit inactivated influenza vaccine. Points from the study as a whole: Seasonal influenza vaccination, on each occasion, was suggested by the authors to recruit few new T cells.

Using its own MiXCR run on the RT-PCR reads, TCRdb lists one record per CDR3 protein. This sample yields about 610,000 distinct CDR3 sequences, of which approximately 14% are seen a single time; more than 9.5% belongs to the top ten. Points on this clonotype: Its antigen is currently unknown.

The receptor comes from a man aged 45-65 years who received an inactivated influenza vaccine. Sequenced material: PBMCs from blood, taken roughly 12 days after vaccination.

The CDR3 sequence is CASSLDSRAAFF. CDR3 DNA sequence: TGTGCCAGCAGTTTGGATTCCCGAGCAGCTTTCTTT. The chain has TRBV12-3 or TRBV12-4 and TRBJ1-1; D unclear. This CDR3 is built from 12 residues. The V end lost 3 bases, the J end lost 10 bases, and 12 bases lay between the germline ends.